These T cell receptor beta chains were read from a single sample in a study of OX40 agonist ivuxolimab in advanced cancers. TCRdb's copy holds only in-frame clones and misses some; the assay was immunoSEQ multiplex PCR. The sample records about 99,000 clones, 90% to 96% being singletons. The sequencing used CD4+ or CD8+ T cells sorted from blood, collected in a trial of the OX40 agonist ivuxolimab. The origin of the receptors is an adult with an advanced solid tumor such as melanoma, head and neck, liver or kidney cancer. CDR3s include the opening cysteine and the closing phenylalanine or tryptophan. A D gene is named only where the DNA matches it firmly.

d_call j_call v_call cdr3_aa
- TRBJ1-4 TRBV30 CAWTMGHQFLF
- TRBJ2-1 TRBV19 CASSGAGLYNEQFF
TRBD1 TRBJ1-2 TRBV13 CASSITGDYGYTF
TRBD1 TRBJ2-5 TRBV7-9 CASSSGTGLVETQYF
TRBD1 TRBJ1-2 TRBV16 CASSLNTGGYGYTF
TRBD1 TRBJ2-7 TRBV7-9 CASSRQGTGYEQYF
- TRBJ2-1 TRBV7-4 CASSPRGGGPYNEQFF
- TRBJ2-5 TRBV7-9 CASSPGDAETQYF
TRBD1 TRBJ1-5 TRBV6-5 CASSMGQGRQPQHF
- TRBJ1-1 TRBV5-1 CASSQTGEAFF
- TRBJ2-7 TRBV9 CASSVALGGSYEQYF
- TRBJ1-1 TRBV5-8 CASNAGLNTEAFF
- TRBJ2-2 TRBV10-1 CASSTQGTGELFF
TRBD2 - TRBV7-9 CASSGRDSTYEQYF
TRBD2 TRBJ2-7 TRBV7-2 CASSGTSVDEQYF
TRBD1 TRBJ2-7 TRBV7-8 CASSATGPFYEQYF
- TRBJ2-1 TRBV14 CASSPYRAYNEQFF
- TRBJ2-7 TRBV29-1 CSALQGYEQYF
- TRBJ2-6 TRBV18 CASSEPSGANVLTF
TRBD2 TRBJ2-3 TRBV30 CAWSPGTSGYTDTQYF
TRBD1 TRBJ2-7 TRBV4-3 CASSQGGTGGRYPSYEQYF
- TRBJ2-1 TRBV4-2 CATSLALEQFF
- TRBJ2-1 TRBV4-1 CASSQDLLAVSYNEQFF
- TRBJ1-4 TRBV4-1 CASSPHASANEKLFF
TRBD1 TRBJ1-2 TRBV28 CASSAGTGGGYTF
- TRBJ2-5 TRBV5-6 CASSYPSQETQYF